One sample yielded the 10 T cell receptor beta chains listed below, sequenced in a study of blood T cell repertoires in COVID-19. Libraries were prepared by immunoSEQ multiplex PCR; TCRdb keeps only in-frame clonotypes and omits some of them. This sample has about 190,000 clones; 86% occur once, and the top ten carry about 26%. The sequenced material came from PBMCs or T cells enriched from blood (not recorded which). These receptors were collected from a woman aged 35 to 49 in a cohort exposed to, infected with or recovered from COVID-19 (not recorded which).

The chain combines TRBV6-8 with TRBJ2-7, with 7 nucleotides matching TRBD1. Germline CDR1 reads MNHGY; CDR2 reads SAAAGT. The CDR3 spans 16 residues. The V gene end was trimmed by 3 bases and the J gene end by 2 bases; junction bases not matched to a gene: 10. The CDR3 DNA is TGTGCCAGCAGTTATGTTCAACAGGGGCCCACCTACGAGCAGTACTTC. It specifies CASSYVQQGPTYEQYF.

This rearrangement joins TRBV19 to TRBJ1-1; D unclear. This CDR3 has 12 amino acids. The V and J ends lost 7 bases and 1 base respectively, with 7 bases between them. Germline values: CDR1 LNHDA, CDR2 SQIVND (reference sequence). CDR3 residues: CASNKPNTEAFF. Here the CDR3 DNA reads TGTGCCAGTAACAAACCGAACACTGAAGCTTTCTTT.

The chain has TRBV5-5 and TRBJ2-3; 10 bases line up with TRBD2. The CDR3 has 15 amino acids. Germline CDR1 and CDR2: SGHKS and YYEKEE (reference sequence). V was pared by 5 bases and J by 1 base, with 4 bases of the junction left unmatched. CDR3 residues: CASRVLAGGTDTQYF. The CDR3 DNA reads TGTGCCAGCAGGGTTCTAGCGGGGGGCACAGATACGCAGTATTTT.

This rearrangement joins TRBV25-1 to TRBJ1-1, with D hard to call. Germline V gene lookup returns CDR1 MGHDK and CDR2 SYGVNS. V was cut by 3 bases and J by 1 base, with 3 bases left in between. The CDR3 covers 12 residues. CDR3 protein: CASSDRNTEAFF. CDR3 sequence (DNA): TGTGCCAGCAGTGACAGGAACACTGAAGCTTTCTTT.

The V call is TRBV5-4, the J call TRBJ2-5; 7 positions agree with TRBD1. The CDR3 contains 13 residues. The trim removed 4 bases at V and 3 bases at J, leaving 3 bases unmatched. Germline V gene data show CDR1 as SGHNT and CDR2 as YYREEE (reference sequence). This CDR3 reads CASSGQEKETQYF. As DNA, the CDR3 is TGTGCCAGCAGCGGACAGGAAAAAGAGACCCAGTACTTC.

This clone appeared a single time. The rearrangement links TRBV7-9 to TRBJ1-3, with a possible D match to TRBD1 (6 bases). Germline CDR1 SEHNR, CDR2 FQNEAQ (reference sequence). V was cut by 2 bases and J by 4 bases, with 15 bases left in between. This CDR3 region has 16 residues. The CDR3 DNA sequence: TGTGCCAGCAGCTTAATCCCCACAGGGTACGGAAACACCATATATTTT. Its translation: CASSLIPTGYGNTIYF.

This chain uses TRBV19 with TRBJ1-5; unclear D gene. V lost 1 base and J lost 0, with 4 bases in between. The germline gives CDR1 LNHDA, CDR2 SQIVND (reference sequence). The CDR3 sequence is 14 residues long. The chain's CDR3 is CASSIGYSNQPQHF. The CDR3 DNA reads as TGTGCCAGTAGTATAGGTTATAGCAATCAGCCCCAGCATTTT.

The chain employs TRBV10-2 and TRBJ2-4, with D possibly TRBD2 on 6 matching bases. The CDR3 extends over 20 amino acids. Trimming removed 1 base at V and 0 bases at J, with 22 bases between. Per the germline V gene, CDR1 is WSHSY and CDR2 is SAAADI. In nucleotides, the CDR3 is TGCGCCAGCAGTGAGTGGAGCGGGTTCTCGCCCAATAGAGCCAAAAACATTCAGTACTTC. Amino acids: CASSEWSGFSPNRAKNIQYF.

The chain has TRBV5-1 and TRBJ1-2; the D is unclear. The V gene's germline CDR1 is SGHRS and CDR2 YFSETQ. Deletions cut 3 bases from V and 3 bases from J, with 12 bases between. CDR3 length equals 14 residues. The CDR3 sequence is CASSSDSGDYGYTF. The CDR3 DNA is TGCGCCAGCAGCTCAGACTCCGGGGACTATGGCTACACCTTC.

In this sample, this clone turned up a few times. The chain joins TRBV5-1 to TRBJ2-3; 7 nucleotides match TRBD2. Germline CDR1 reads SGHRS; CDR2 reads YFSETQ. The CDR3 length is 14 residues. The J segment lost 6 bases and the V segment lost 3 bases, leaving 7 bases of the junction unmatched. In DNA, the CDR3 is TGCGCCAGCAGCTCCCGGGGAGGGCTGGATACGCAGTATTTT. It is translated as CASSSRGGLDTQYF. Combining the CDR3 with reference TRBV5-1 and TRBJ2-3 gives the whole variable domain KAGVTQTPRYLIKTRGQQVTLSCSPISGHRSVSWYQQTPGQGLQFLFEYFSETQRNKGNFPGRFSGRQFSNSRSEMNVSTLELGDSALYLCASSSRGGLDTQYFGPGTRLTVL.